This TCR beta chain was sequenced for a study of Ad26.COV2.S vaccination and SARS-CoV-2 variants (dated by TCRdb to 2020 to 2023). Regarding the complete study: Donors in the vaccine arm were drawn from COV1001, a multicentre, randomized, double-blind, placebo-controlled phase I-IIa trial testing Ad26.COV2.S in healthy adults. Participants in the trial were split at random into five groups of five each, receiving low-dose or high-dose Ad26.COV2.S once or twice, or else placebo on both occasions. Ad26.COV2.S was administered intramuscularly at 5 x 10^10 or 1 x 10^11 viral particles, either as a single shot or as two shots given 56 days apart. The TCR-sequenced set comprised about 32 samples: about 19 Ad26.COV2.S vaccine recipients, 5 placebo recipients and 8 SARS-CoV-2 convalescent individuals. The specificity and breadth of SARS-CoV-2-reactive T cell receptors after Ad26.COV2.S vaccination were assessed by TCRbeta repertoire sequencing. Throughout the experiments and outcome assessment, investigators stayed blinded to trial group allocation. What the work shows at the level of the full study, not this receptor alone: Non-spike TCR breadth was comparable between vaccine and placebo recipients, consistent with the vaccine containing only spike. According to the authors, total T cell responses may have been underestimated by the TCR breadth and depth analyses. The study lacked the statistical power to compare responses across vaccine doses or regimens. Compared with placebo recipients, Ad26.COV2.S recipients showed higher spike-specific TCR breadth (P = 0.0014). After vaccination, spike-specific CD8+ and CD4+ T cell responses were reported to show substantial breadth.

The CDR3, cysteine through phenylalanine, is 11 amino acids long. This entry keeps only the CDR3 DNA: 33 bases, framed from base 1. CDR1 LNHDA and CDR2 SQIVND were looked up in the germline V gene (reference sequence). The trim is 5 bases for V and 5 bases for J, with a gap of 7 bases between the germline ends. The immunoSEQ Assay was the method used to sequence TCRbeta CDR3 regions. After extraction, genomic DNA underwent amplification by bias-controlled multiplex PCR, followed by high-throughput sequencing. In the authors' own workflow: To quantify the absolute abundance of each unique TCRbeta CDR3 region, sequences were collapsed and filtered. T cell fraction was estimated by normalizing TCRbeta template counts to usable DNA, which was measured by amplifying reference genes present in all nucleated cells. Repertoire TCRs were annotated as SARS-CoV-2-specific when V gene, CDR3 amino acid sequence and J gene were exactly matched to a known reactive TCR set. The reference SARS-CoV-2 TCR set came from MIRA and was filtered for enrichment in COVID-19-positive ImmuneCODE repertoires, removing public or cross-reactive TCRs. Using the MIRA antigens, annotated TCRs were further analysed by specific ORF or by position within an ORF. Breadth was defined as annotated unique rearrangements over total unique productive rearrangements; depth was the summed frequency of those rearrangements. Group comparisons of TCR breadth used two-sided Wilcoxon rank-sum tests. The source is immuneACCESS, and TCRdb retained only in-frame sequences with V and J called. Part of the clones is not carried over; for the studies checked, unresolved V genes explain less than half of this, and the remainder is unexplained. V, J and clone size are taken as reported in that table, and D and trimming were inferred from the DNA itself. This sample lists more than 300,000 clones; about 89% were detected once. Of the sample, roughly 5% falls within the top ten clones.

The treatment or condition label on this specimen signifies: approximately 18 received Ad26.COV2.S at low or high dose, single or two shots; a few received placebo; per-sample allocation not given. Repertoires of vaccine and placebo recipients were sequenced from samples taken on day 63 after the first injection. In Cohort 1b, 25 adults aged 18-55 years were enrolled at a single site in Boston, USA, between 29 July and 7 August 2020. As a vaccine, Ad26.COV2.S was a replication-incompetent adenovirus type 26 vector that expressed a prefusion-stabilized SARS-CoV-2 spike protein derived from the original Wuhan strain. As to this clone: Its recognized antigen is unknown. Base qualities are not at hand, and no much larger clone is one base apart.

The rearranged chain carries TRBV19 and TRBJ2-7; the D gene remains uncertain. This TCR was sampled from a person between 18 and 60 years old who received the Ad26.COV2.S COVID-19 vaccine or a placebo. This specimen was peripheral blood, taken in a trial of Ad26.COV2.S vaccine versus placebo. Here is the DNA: TGTGCCAGTAGTCGGCTAAACGAGCAGTACTTC. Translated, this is CASSRLNEQYF.